One and the same sample provided the 8 T cell receptor beta chains below, sequenced in a study of cytomegalovirus exposure and HLA in healthy donors. The method was immunoSEQ multiplex PCR; TCRdb's version includes in-frame clones alone and lacks a portion of them. The sample has 250,000 to 300,000 clones; 90% are singletons. The specimen was PBMCs. The receptors shown here come from a woman aged 18-29 years in good health and CMV-seronegative.

This clone was counted only a few times. The chain couples TRBV19 to TRBJ2-7; D is possibly TRBD2 (5 bases). In germline, CDR1 is LNHDA, CDR2 SQIVND (reference sequence). This CDR3 is built from 14 residues. The V and J ends lost 6 bases and 0 bases respectively, with 12 bases between them. The CDR3 is CASSARDPSYEQYF. The CDR3 coding sequence is TGTGCCAGTAGCGCCCGGGATCCCTCCTACGAGCAGTACTTC.

The chain couples TRBV18 to TRBJ2-7; D unclear. Germline loops: CDR1 KGHSH, CDR2 LQKENI. CDR3 size: 11 residues. V was shortened by 2 bases and J by 7 bases, with 6 bases between the two germline ends. The CDR3 nucleotides read TGTGCCAGCTCACCAGGTGTGGAGCAGTACGTC. Translated: CASSPGVEQYV.

This rearrangement joins TRBV21-1 to TRBJ2-7; the D call TRBD2 from the table was never checked on the DNA. TRBV21-1 represents a pseudogene. There are 18 residues in the CDR3. CDR3 nucleotides: TGTGCCAGCAGCAAAACGAACCTAGCGGTACTAGGGGAATACGAGCAGTACGTC. Encoded protein: CASSKTNLAVLGEYEQYV.

The chain combines TRBV6-1 with TRBJ2-7; possibly TRBD2 for D (6 bases). The CDR3 is made up of 14 amino acids. Germline V lookup: CDR1 MNHNS, CDR2 SASEGT. V lost 2 bases and J 3 bases, leaving 11 bases between the germline ends. This CDR3 is CASSESGLIYEQYV. CDR3 nucleotide sequence: TGTGCCAGCAGTGAATCGGGACTGATCTACGAGCAGTACGTC.

This rearrangement joins TRBV10-1 to TRBJ2-1; D possibly corresponds to TRBD1 (5 bases). The CDR3 loop spans 15 amino acids. CDR1 WNHNN and CDR2 SYGVQD come from the germline V gene (reference sequence). With 2 bases removed from V and 4 bases from J, the gap between germline ends came to 12 bases. CDR3 loop: CASSERLTAYNEQFF. CDR3 DNA sequence: TGCGCCAGCAGTGAGAGGCTGACAGCATACAATGAGCAGTTCTTC.

The genes are TRBV13 and TRBJ1-1; possible D gene TRBD1, 6 bases. V was clipped by 7 bases and J by 0 bases, with 15 bases between them. CDR3 length: 15 amino acids. CDR1 is PRHDT and CDR2 is FYEKMQ in the germline V gene (reference sequence). The CDR3 protein is CASTARGALNTEAFF. The CDR3 DNA reads TGTGCCAGCACCGCCCGGGGGGCCCTGAACACTGAAGCTTTCTTT.

The rearrangement joins TRBV4-1 to TRBJ1-6; 7 nucleotides line up with TRBD1. Germline CDR1 reads MGHRA; CDR2 reads YSYEKL. CDR3 length: 15 residues. The J segment lost 9 bases and the V segment lost 0 bases, leaving 5 bases of the junction unmatched. As DNA, the CDR3 is TGCGCCAGCAGCCAAGAACAGGGGTTTTCTTCACCCCTCCACTTT. As protein: CASSQEQGFSSPLHF.

This clone is a singleton in its sample. The chain employs TRBV9 and TRBJ1-4; 7 bases fit TRBD1. The V and J ends lost 3 bases and 5 bases, in that order; junction bases with no gene match: 10. This CDR3 is built from 16 residues. Germline CDR1 and CDR2: SGDLS and YYNGEE. The CDR3 bases are TGTGCCAGCAGCGCGCATTCGGGACAGCCAAATGAAAAACTGTTTTTT. This sequence encodes CASSAHSGQPNEKLFF.